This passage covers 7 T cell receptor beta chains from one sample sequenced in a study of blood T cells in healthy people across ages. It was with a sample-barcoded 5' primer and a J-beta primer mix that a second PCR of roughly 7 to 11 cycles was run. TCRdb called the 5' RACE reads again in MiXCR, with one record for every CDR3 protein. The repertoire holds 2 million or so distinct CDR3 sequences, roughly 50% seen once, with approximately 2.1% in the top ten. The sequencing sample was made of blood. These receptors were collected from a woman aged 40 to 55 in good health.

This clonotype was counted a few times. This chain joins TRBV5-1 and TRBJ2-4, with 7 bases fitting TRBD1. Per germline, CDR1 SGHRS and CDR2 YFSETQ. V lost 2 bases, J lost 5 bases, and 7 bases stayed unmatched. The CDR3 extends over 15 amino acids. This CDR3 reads CASSFRAGTENIQYF. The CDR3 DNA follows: TGCGCCAGCAGCTTCCGAGCCGGGACAGAAAACATTCAGTACTTC.

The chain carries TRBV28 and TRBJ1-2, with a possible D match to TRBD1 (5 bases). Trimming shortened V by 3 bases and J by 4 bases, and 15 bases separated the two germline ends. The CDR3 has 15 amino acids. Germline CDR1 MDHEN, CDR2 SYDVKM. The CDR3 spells CASSFIRGAPYGYTF. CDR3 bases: TGTGCCAGCAGTTTCATTAGAGGGGCTCCCTATGGCTACACCTTC.

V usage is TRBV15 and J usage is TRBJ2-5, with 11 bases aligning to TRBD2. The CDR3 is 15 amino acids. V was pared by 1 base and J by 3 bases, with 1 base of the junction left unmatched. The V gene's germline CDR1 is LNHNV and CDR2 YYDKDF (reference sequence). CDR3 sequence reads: CATSRALAGEETQYF. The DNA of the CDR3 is TGTGCCACCAGCAGAGCACTAGCGGGGGAAGAGACCCAGTACTTC.

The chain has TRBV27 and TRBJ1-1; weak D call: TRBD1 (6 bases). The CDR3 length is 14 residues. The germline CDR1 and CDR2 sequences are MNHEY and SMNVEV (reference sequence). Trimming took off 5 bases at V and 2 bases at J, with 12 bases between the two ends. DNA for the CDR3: TGTGCCAGCAGTCCCTACAGGGCAAACACTGAAGCTTTCTTT. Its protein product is CASSPYRANTEAFF.

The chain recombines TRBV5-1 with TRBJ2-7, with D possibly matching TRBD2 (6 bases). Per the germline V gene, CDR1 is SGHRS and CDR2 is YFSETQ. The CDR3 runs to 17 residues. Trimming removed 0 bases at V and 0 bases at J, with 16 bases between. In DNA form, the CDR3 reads TGCGCCAGCAGCTTGGCCAAAATGGGGGGAAGCTCCTACGAGCAGTACTTC. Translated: CASSLAKMGGSSYEQYF.

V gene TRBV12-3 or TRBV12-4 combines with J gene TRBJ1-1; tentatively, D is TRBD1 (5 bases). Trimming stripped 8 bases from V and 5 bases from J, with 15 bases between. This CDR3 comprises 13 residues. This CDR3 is CASHLGGLTEAFF. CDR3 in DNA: TGTGCCAGCCATCTGGGGGGATTGACTGAAGCTTTCTTT.

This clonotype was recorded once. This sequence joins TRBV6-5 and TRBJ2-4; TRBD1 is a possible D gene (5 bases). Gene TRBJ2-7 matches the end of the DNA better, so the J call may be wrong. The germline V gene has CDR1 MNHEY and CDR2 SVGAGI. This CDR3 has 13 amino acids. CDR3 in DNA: TGTGCCAGCAGTTACTCCAGGGAAGGCGAGCAGTACTTC. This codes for CASSYSREGEQYF.